Listed below are T cell receptor beta chains from one sample, sequenced in a study of vaccination and CD4 T cells after COVID-19. For these TCRs, the target antigens are not known. MiXCR was run by TCRdb on the PCR reads, yielding one entry per CDR3 protein. The sample lists about 6,600 distinct CDR3 sequences, around 49% occurring once. Sequenced: CD4+ T cells from blood, cultured in vitro. The source is a human donor in good health. Both conserved end residues are part of each CDR3. The D gene is left open where the match is weak. Some rows mark clone size as missing; the rest say once, few, many or name a class of expanded clone.

v_call	j_call	clone_size	d_call	cdr3_aa
TRBV7-2	TRBJ2-2	few	TRBD1	CANPGTGGNKAGELFF
TRBV27	TRBJ2-7	NA	TRBD1	CASRTYSQGTNEQYF
TRBV18	TRBJ1-1	NA	NA	CASSPKLNPTEAFF
TRBV6-1	TRBJ1-1	few	NA	CASSESPDGAFF
TRBV6-5	TRBJ2-1	NA	NA	CASSYSIPGSSSYNEQFF
TRBV7-9	TRBJ2-3	few	NA	CASSLVRADTQYF
TRBV20-1	TRBJ2-3	NA	TRBD2	CSARLPVGGTTDTQYF
TRBV19	TRBJ1-1	NA	TRBD1	CASSAEAGTGTEAFF
TRBV20-1	TRBJ1-6	NA	TRBD1	CSASLTGAGSPLHF
TRBV5-1	TRBJ2-2	NA	NA	CASSLGRTSYTGELFF
TRBV5-1	TRBJ2-7	few	NA	CASSLFPESYEQYF
TRBV7-2	TRBJ2-7	NA	NA	CATRGGSGHEQYF
TRBV4-3	TRBJ1-2	few	TRBD1	CASSPSSTGVGYTF
TRBV7-7	TRBJ2-5	large	TRBD2	CASSSLAGGLETQYF
TRBV6-2/TRBV6-3	TRBJ1-2	NA	NA	CASRRPTEGYTF
TRBV28	TRBJ2-3	once	TRBD2	CASSSQGGRGGRTDTQYF
TRBV7-2	TRBJ1-5	few	NA	CASSLYPRGSQPQHF
TRBV19	TRBJ1-2	few	NA	CASSIVSGGAGYTF
TRBV20-1	TRBJ1-1	NA	TRBD1	CSARGGRDREAFF
TRBV5-6	TRBJ1-2	NA	TRBD1	CASSIGTAGGYTF
TRBV18	TRBJ2-7	once	TRBD1	CASSIKTGTGGGGPFYEQYF
TRBV7-8	TRBJ2-3	NA	NA	CASSLAPGMWTDTQYF
TRBV14	TRBJ1-6	NA	NA	CASSQGTVNSPLHF
TRBV4-3	TRBJ2-2	once	TRBD1	CASSFGQGDITGELFF
TRBV15	TRBJ2-2	NA	NA	CATSTRTVSNTGELFF
TRBV7-8	TRBJ1-2	few	TRBD1	CASSLDVQGGYGYTF
TRBV30	TRBJ1-1	NA	TRBD1	CAWNSAGTANTEAFF
TRBV6-4	TRBJ1-1	few	NA	CASSDGRNTEAFF
TRBV5-1	TRBJ1-1	NA	NA	CASSYRGEGTEAFF
TRBV27	TRBJ1-6	few	TRBD1	CASSLSPQGGASPLHF
TRBV6-1	TRBJ2-2	few	TRBD1	CASSNDRVVTGELFF
TRBV7-2	TRBJ2-7	once	TRBD1	CASSQVGTGGSEQYF
TRBV2	TRBJ2-3	NA	NA	CASRSRDTQYF
TRBV7-8	TRBJ1-6	few	NA	CASSGSGGSPLHF
TRBV7-6	TRBJ2-3	few	NA	CASTKTYRGSIDTQYF
TRBV28	TRBJ1-5	NA	TRBD1	CASRTGGSGIGNQPQHF
TRBV20-1	TRBJ2-3	NA	NA	CSASAGAGPDTDTQYF
TRBV7-2	TRBJ2-1	NA	TRBD2	CASSLRLAGAHSYNEQFF
TRBV6-5	TRBJ1-2	once	TRBD1	CASSYRGTDYGYTF
TRBV5-1	TRBJ2-2	NA	NA	CASSLDYPYGELFF
TRBV5-1	TRBJ2-3	NA	NA	CASSLRVSTDTQYF
TRBV19	TRBJ1-1	few	NA	CASTEGARTEAFF
TRBV20-1	TRBJ1-4	NA	NA	CSARDPQGRRSANEKLFF
TRBV27	TRBJ2-1	NA	TRBD2	CASSSMNGAGDNEQFF
TRBV5-6	TRBJ2-7	NA	NA	CASSSIGRSGNEQYF
TRBV20-1	TRBJ2-7	few	TRBD2	CSARRLAGSSYEQYF
TRBV7-9	TRBJ1-2	NA	NA	CASSATYGYTF
TRBV28	TRBJ1-5	few	NA	CASRLQGGSNQPQHF
TRBV12-3/TRBV12-4	TRBJ1-5	few	NA	CASRVEQHGQPQHF
TRBV6-1	TRBJ2-3	few	NA	CASRRGVGADTQYF
TRBV6-2/TRBV6-3	TRBJ2-2	few	NA	CASSLGDTGELFF
TRBV7-9	TRBJ2-7	few	TRBD1	CASSPPGQGAVGEQYF
TRBV6-1	TRBJ2-7	NA	NA	CASTMGGAVNEQYF
TRBV7-8	TRBJ2-7	NA	NA	CASGVAEGFYEQYF
TRBV19	TRBJ1-1	NA	NA	CASSQLGGGWGEAFF
TRBV6-1	TRBJ2-6	once	NA	CASRLRGGTGANVLTF
TRBV6-2/TRBV6-3	TRBJ2-7	NA	NA	CASSYSDYSYEQYF
TRBV20-1	TRBJ2-7	few	TRBD2	CSATNLAGGPYEQYF
TRBV11-2	TRBJ2-7	NA	NA	CASSALRSSYEQYF
TRBV12-5	TRBJ1-2	NA	NA	CASGLVLEGPGGYTF